The 22 T cell receptor beta chains listed next were all sequenced from one sample in a study of blood T cells in healthy people across ages. A sample-barcoded 5' primer and a J-beta primer mix were used in a second PCR of roughly 6 to 11 cycles. TCRdb independently ran MiXCR on the 5' RACE reads; one entry per CDR3 protein. Of approximately 800,000 distinct CDR3 sequences detected, roughly 56% appear once; the ten largest clones hold about a quarter. Sequencing input: blood. The receptor set was obtained from a man aged 40-49 years in good health.

This chain links TRBV29-1 with TRBJ1-2, with D possibly TRBD1 on 6 matching bases. CDR1 is SQVTM and CDR2 is ANQGSEA in the germline V gene. The V gene lost 7 bases and the J gene lost 8 bases, with 20 bases spanning the gap. CDR3 length equals 13 residues. The CDR3 protein is CSGIRDNGGGYTF. For the CDR3, the DNA is TGCAGCGGGATCCGGGACAATGGAGGGGGCTACACCTTC.

The chain joins TRBV12-3 or TRBV12-4 to TRBJ1-2; tentative D call: TRBD1 (6 bases). The CDR3 extends over 12 amino acids. The V end lost 5 bases, the J end lost 8 bases, and 12 bases lay between the germline ends. The CDR3 DNA reads as TGTGCCAGCAGTCGCCAGGGGCTCGGCTACACCTTC. It codes for CASSRQGLGYTF.

The chain carries TRBV7-8 and TRBJ1-1; D unclear. The CDR3 is 13 residues long. CDR1 and CDR2 (germline): SGHVS, FQNEAQ. Trimming stripped 5 bases from V and 3 bases from J, with 10 bases between. The CDR3 is CASSVGQDTEAFF. CDR3 DNA: TGTGCCAGCAGCGTAGGCCAGGACACTGAAGCTTTCTTT.

Only a few counts were recorded for this clonotype. The J gene is TRBJ2-3, the V gene TRBV20-1; TRBD2 is a possible D gene (7 bases). Per germline, CDR1 DFQATT and CDR2 SNEGSKA (reference sequence). Trimming took 3 bases from V and 1 from J, leaving 11 bases between them. The length of the CDR3 is 14 residues. CDR3 in DNA: TGCAGTGCTAGGTGGGGGGGCGGCACAGATACGCAGTATTTT. Encoded protein: CSARWGGGTDTQYF.

The V gene is TRBV27, the J gene TRBJ1-1; D gene unclear. CDR3 length equals 16 residues. Trimming took 2 bases from V and 0 from J, leaving 13 bases between them. Germline CDR1 reads MNHEY; CDR2 reads SMNVEV (reference sequence). CDR3: CASSLKRVTMNTEAFF. In nucleotides, the CDR3 is TGTGCCAGCAGTTTAAAGAGGGTGACCATGAACACTGAAGCTTTCTTT.

This clonotype was found a few times. This chain links TRBV9 with TRBJ1-2; D is ambiguous. V was shortened by 0 bases and J by 4 bases, with 7 bases between the two germline ends. CDR3 length equals 13 residues. Germline assignment: CDR1 SGDLS and CDR2 YYNGEE. As DNA, the CDR3 is TGTGCCAGCAGCGTAGGGGCTCCCTATGGCTACACCTTC. Translating it yields CASSVGAPYGYTF.

The CDR3 coding sequence is TGTGCCACCTTACCCGTCCGAGACAGCACAGATACGCAGTATTTT. It specifies CATLPVRDSTDTQYF. V gene TRBV6-5 combines with J gene TRBJ2-3, with unresolved D. V shed 10 bases and J shed 0 bases, with 17 bases lying between them. This CDR3 comprises 15 residues. The germline CDR1 and CDR2 sequences are MNHEY and SVGAGI.

The chain carries TRBV7-2 and TRBJ1-6; no clear D. Germline CDR1 SGHTA, CDR2 FQGNSA. This CDR3 has 14 residues. V gave up 2 bases and J gave up 9 bases, with 11 bases separating them. CDR3 in DNA: TGTGCCAGCAGCTTAAAATTTGAGGGTTCACCCCTCCACTTT. This sequence encodes CASSLKFEGSPLHF.

This clonotype was seen more than once but under ten times. The chain recombines TRBV7-9 with TRBJ2-7; 10 bases are a match to TRBD1. CDR1 and CDR2 from the germline V gene are SEHNR and FQNEAQ (reference sequence). The CDR3 runs to 17 residues. The V gene end was trimmed by 1 base and the J gene end by 2 bases; junction bases not matched to a gene: 8. CDR3 DNA: TGTGCCAGCAGCTTAGGTCAGACAGGGGGCGAAGCCTACGAGCAGTACTTC. This translates into CASSLGQTGGEAYEQYF.

This chain uses TRBV7-6 with TRBJ2-5; 8 positions match TRBD1. This CDR3 has 13 residues. Germline values: CDR1 SGHVS, CDR2 FNYEAQ. With V trimmed by 5 bases and J by 5 bases, 4 bases remained unmatched. The CDR3 DNA reads TGTGCCAGCAGCCCCCGGACAGGGGAGACCCAGTACTTC. Translation: CASSPRTGETQYF.

The V call is TRBV19, the J call TRBJ2-3; D gene uncertain. The CDR3 runs to 16 residues. The ends were cut back, 5 bases at V and 2 bases at J, with 17 bases in the middle. Germline CDR1 LNHDA, CDR2 SQIVND (reference sequence). This chain's CDR3 is CASSWSGKTFTDTQYF. In DNA form, the CDR3 reads TGTGCCAGTAGTTGGTCAGGAAAGACCTTCACAGATACGCAGTATTTT. Based on the CDR3 plus reference TRBV19 and TRBJ2-3, the full variable domain is DGGITQSPKYLFRKEGQNVTLSCEQNLNHDAMYWYRQDPGQGLRLIYYSQIVNDFQKGDIAEGYSVSREKKESFPLTVTSAQKNPTAFYLCASSWSGKTFTDTQYFGPGTRLTVL.

Only a few counts were recorded for this clonotype. V usage is TRBV12-3 or TRBV12-4 and J usage is TRBJ2-4; possibly TRBD2 for D (6 bases). The V gene lost 6 bases and the J gene lost 0 bases, with 12 bases spanning the gap. The CDR3 spans 15 residues. The CDR3 DNA sequence: TGTGCCAGCAGCCAGACTAGGGTAGCCAAAAACATTCAGTACTTC. This translates into CASSQTRVAKNIQYF.

This clonotype was detected a few times. The rearrangement links TRBV9 to TRBJ2-1; D is unresolved. Trimming left V 3 bases short and J 7 bases short, with 8 bases between. Per germline, CDR1 SGDLS and CDR2 YYNGEE. The CDR3 length is 12 residues. Here the CDR3 DNA reads TGTGCCAGCAGCGCATACCCTAATGAGCAGTTCTTC. It yields the protein CASSAYPNEQFF. The whole variable domain, remainder taken from reference TRBV9 and TRBJ2-1, is DSGVTQTPKHLITATGQRVTLRCSPRSGDLSVYWYQQSLDQGLQFLIQYYNGEERAKGNILERFSAQQFPDLHSELNLSSLELGDSALYFCASSAYPNEQFFGPGTRLTVL.

V gene TRBV9 combines with J gene TRBJ2-5, with D possibly called TRBD1 or TRBD2 (6 bases each). The germline V gene encodes CDR1 SGDLS and CDR2 YYNGEE. The CDR3 spans 16 residues. V lost 5 bases to trimming and J lost 2 bases, with 19 bases between them. CDR3 in amino acids: CASRSSSGADQETQYF. CDR3 DNA: TGTGCCAGCAGGTCGAGTTCGGGGGCAGATCAAGAGACCCAGTACTTC.

The V call is TRBV5-5, the J call TRBJ2-1; the D is unclear. Near its end, the DNA agrees better with TRBJ2-7, so the J call may be wrong. The V gene's germline CDR1 is SGHKS and CDR2 YYEKEE (reference sequence). The CDR3 totals 13 residues. In DNA, the CDR3 is TGTGCCAGCAGCTTGGAGGGCCCCAATGAGCAGTACTTC. Amino acids: CASSLEGPNEQYF.

The CDR3 sequence is CASSPLAGTPTEAFF. The CDR3 bases are TGTGCCAGCAGCCCTCTAGCCGGGACCCCGACCGAAGCTTTCTTT. This chain connects TRBV7-3 to TRBJ1-1; tentatively, D is TRBD1 (5 bases). The CDR3 is made up of 15 amino acids. V was trimmed by 5 bases and J by 8 bases, leaving 21 bases between them. The germline gives CDR1 SGHTA, CDR2 FQGTGA.

The chain links TRBV20-1 to TRBJ2-5; tentatively, D is TRBD2 (6 bases). Trimming took off 3 bases at V and 11 bases at J, with 19 bases between the two ends. This CDR3 has 13 residues. In germline, CDR1 is DFQATT, CDR2 SNEGSKA (reference sequence). The chain's CDR3 is CSASGGRNSEQYF. The CDR3 nucleotides read TGCAGTGCTAGTGGGGGGAGGAACTCGGAGCAGTACTTC.

The chain employs TRBV29-1 and TRBJ1-1, with TRBD1 matching 8 bases. The J segment lost 6 bases and the V segment lost 8 bases, leaving 23 bases of the junction unmatched. This CDR3 contains 17 residues. Germline V CDR1 and CDR2: SQVTM, ANQGSEA. The CDR3 spells CSTWGARGRFSRAEAFF. The CDR3 coding sequence is TGCAGCACTTGGGGGGCCAGGGGGCGATTCTCTCGGGCTGAAGCTTTCTTT.

Only one count was recorded for this clonotype. The J gene is TRBJ2-2, the V gene TRBV7-2, with 7 bases lining up with TRBD2. V dropped 1 base and J dropped 6; count of bases not matched to a gene: 5. The CDR3 has 15 residues. The germline V gene has CDR1 SGHTA and CDR2 FQGNSA. The CDR3 region has the DNA TGTGCCAGCAGCTTAGATTTGGGGGGGGCCGGGGAGCTGTTTTTT. It specifies CASSLDLGGAGELFF.

The DNA for the CDR3 is TGTGCCATCAGACCGGGACAGGGGGCCTACGAGCAGTACTTC. It yields the protein CAIRPGQGAYEQYF. V is TRBV10-3 and J is TRBJ2-7; TRBD1 matches at 11 bases. This CDR3 has 14 amino acids. Germline CDR1 reads ENHRY; CDR2 reads SYGVKD. Trimming removed 6 bases from V and 2 bases from J; junction bases left unmatched: 3.

This clonotype was seen a few times. Sequence at one end of the junction differs from germline and may be a read error. The chain links TRBV28 to TRBJ1-2; the D is unclear. Germline-derived CDR1 and CDR2 are MDHEN and SYDVKM. The CDR3 contains 16 residues. The CDR3 bases are TGTGCTAGCAGTTCTCCACCGCCGGCTGTTAACTATGGCTACACCTTC. It encodes CASSSPPPAVNYGYTF.

The chain carries TRBV29-1 and TRBJ2-3, with 7 bases matching TRBD1. Germline-derived CDR1 and CDR2 are SQVTM and ANQGSEA. Losses at the gene ends were 1 base for V and 2 bases for J; bases not matched to a gene: 9. The CDR3 totals 16 residues. CDR3 nucleotides: TGCAGCGTTGAAGGACCCGAGACAGGGTTCACAGATACGCAGTATTTT. This sequence encodes CSVEGPETGFTDTQYF.